This T cell receptor (beta chain) was documented in a study of blood T cells in healthy people across ages. Study outcomes and limitations: From one million sequenced T cells, diversity estimates were lower bounds. It was the long-lived donors that had more naive CD4+ cells and higher diversity than aged donors. For the donors, CMV status was unknown and possibly confounded expanded clonotype changes.

Per germline, CDR1 MGHRA and CDR2 YSYEKL. The CDR3 totals 14 residues. V shed 3 bases and J 6 bases; nucleotides not matched to a gene: 7. Combining a sample-barcoded 5' primer with a J-beta primer mix, a second PCR ran for about 7 to 11 cycles. Using its own MiXCR run on the 5' RACE reads, TCRdb lists one record per CDR3 protein. The sample records roughly 1,800,000 distinct CDR3 sequences, 49% being singletons. This clonotype was observed a few times. The antigen is undetermined. Source material: blood. The clonotype was recovered from a woman aged 40 to 50 in good health. The V gene is TRBV4-1, the J gene TRBJ2-7, with TRBD1 matching over 8 bases. The CDR3: CASSHTTGGREQYF. As DNA, the CDR3 is TGCGCCAGCAGCCACACCACAGGGGGACGCGAGCAGTACTTC.